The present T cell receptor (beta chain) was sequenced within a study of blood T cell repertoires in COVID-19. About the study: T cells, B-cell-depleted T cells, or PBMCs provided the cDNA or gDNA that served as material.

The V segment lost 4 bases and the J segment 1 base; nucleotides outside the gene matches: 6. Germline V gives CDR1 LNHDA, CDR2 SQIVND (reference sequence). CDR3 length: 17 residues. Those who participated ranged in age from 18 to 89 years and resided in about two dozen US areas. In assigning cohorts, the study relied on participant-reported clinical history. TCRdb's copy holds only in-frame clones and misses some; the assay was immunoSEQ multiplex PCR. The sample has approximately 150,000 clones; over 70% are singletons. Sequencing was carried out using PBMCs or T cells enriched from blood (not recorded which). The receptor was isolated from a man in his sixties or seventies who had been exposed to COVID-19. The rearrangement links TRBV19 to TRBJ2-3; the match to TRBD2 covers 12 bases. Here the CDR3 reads CASSTKRTSGGTDTQYF. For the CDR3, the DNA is TGTGCCAGTAGTACAAAACGGACTAGCGGGGGCACAGATACGCAGTATTTT.